This T cell receptor beta chain is drawn from a study of T-cell reconstitution after alpha-beta-depleted transplantation in children. This clonotype showed up just a few times. The V end was cut by 1 base, the J end by 0 bases, with 10 bases between. The CDR3 runs 15 residues. CDR1 and CDR2 (germline): LGHNA, YNFKEQ. Preparation of the TCRbeta library involved a method that used unique molecular identifiers. TCRdb fed the PCR reads into MiXCR, producing one record per CDR3 protein. The repertoire consists of about 610,000 distinct CDR3 sequences, with under 12% occurring once and the leading ten covering about 4%.

J is TRBJ2-7 and V is TRBV4-2; D not certain. The specimen comprised PBMCs from the stem cell graft donor, sampled from the stem cell graft. The TCR comes from a human donor who donated a stem cell graft to a child with acute myeloid leukemia. The CDR3 DNA sequence: TGTGCCAGCAGCCAAGGGACGATCCCCTCCTACGAGCAGTACTTC. It specifies CASSQGTIPSYEQYF.